This TCR beta chain came from a study of CD8 T cells in Susac syndrome. Study as a whole: Patients with Susac syndrome were therapy-naive, treated with corticosteroids, or treated with intravenous immunoglobulin alone when blood was collected.

The T cells that were sequenced for TCR beta were CD8+ and CD4+ cells from blood. TEMRA cells were enriched by FACS, and CD4+ and CD8+ T cells were negatively isolated. Random hexamers were used to reverse transcribe the RNA input (0.5 to 1 ug). The immunoSEQ assay covered 54 Vbeta and 13 Jbeta segments for CDR3. TCRdb re-called the immunoSEQ multiplex PCR reads with MiXCR, one entry per CDR3 protein. Among approximately 210,000 distinct CDR3 sequences listed, about 95% were seen once. J gave up 4 bases and V 4 bases, and 1 base lay outside the gene matches. This CDR3 has 15 residues. Germline assignment: CDR1 LGHDT and CDR2 YNNKEL (reference sequence).

The genes are TRBV3-1 and TRBJ2-1; 13 positions match TRBD2. Sequenced: CD4+ T cells from PBMCs. This clonotype was sampled from a human donor with Susac syndrome. CDR3 sequence (DNA): TGTGCCAGCAGCCGGGGACTAGCGGGGTACAATGAGCAGTTCTTC. Translation gives CASSRGLAGYNEQFF.